The 29 T cell receptor beta chains in this list originate from one sample, sequenced in a study of T-cell reconstitution after alpha-beta-depleted transplantation in children. Study-wide results and caveats: The authors attributed T-cell counts and diversity one year after transplant mostly to newly produced T cells.

Using unique molecular identifiers, the investigators prepared the TCRbeta library. TCRdb re-called the PCR reads with MiXCR, one entry per CDR3 protein. Here the sample spans some 300,000 distinct CDR3 sequences, 6% to 10% being singletons. These TCRs are of unknown antigen specificity. Sequences were derived from peripheral blood, sampled 360 days after TCRalphabeta/CD19-depleted stem cell transplant. These TCRs come from a female patient under 10 years old who had a stem cell transplant for Fanconi anemia, so the T cells may come from the graft donor.

This clonotype was seen ten or more times. The rearrangement links TRBV29-1 to TRBJ2-6; the match to TRBD2 covers 8 bases. The germline gives CDR1 SQVTM, CDR2 ANQGSEA. The CDR3 has 16 amino acids. Unmatched junction bases numbered 5, after V lost 4 bases and J lost 0 bases. The CDR3, as DNA: TGCAGCGTTGCCGGGGGGGCTTACTCTGGGGCCAACGTCCTGACTTTC. Amino acids: CSVAGGAYSGANVLTF.

The V call is TRBV6-2 or TRBV6-3, the J call TRBJ2-3, with D perhaps TRBD2 (7 bases). From germline, CDR1 is MNHEY and CDR2 SVGEGT. The ends were cut back, 9 bases at V and 5 bases at J, with 12 bases in the middle. The CDR3 runs to 12 residues. CDR3 sequence (DNA): TGTGCCAGTTCGCGGGGGCTAGATACGCAGTATTTT. This gives the protein CASSRGLDTQYF.

In this sample, this clonotype turned up many times. J is TRBJ2-5 and V is TRBV6-1, with 8 nucleotides matching TRBD1. Germline CDR1 is MNHNS and CDR2 is SASEGT. Trimming at V came to 10 bases and at J to 0 bases, leaving 7 bases not matched to a gene. The CDR3 loop spans 14 amino acids. CDR3 DNA sequence: TGTGCCAACCGGACGGACAGGGACCAAGAGACCCAGTACTTC. Its translation is CANRTDRDQETQYF.

The chain joins TRBV5-1 to TRBJ2-1; D may correspond to TRBD1 or TRBD2 (5 bases each). Trimming stripped 0 bases from V and 8 bases from J, with 9 bases between. This CDR3 region has 13 residues. CDR1 SGHRS and CDR2 YFSETQ come from the germline V gene. DNA of the CDR3: TGCGCCAGCAGCTTGGTATGGGACGATGAGCAGTTCTTC. As protein: CASSLVWDDEQFF.

The chain is built from TRBV6-1 and TRBJ1-5, with a possible D match to TRBD1 (5 bases). The CDR3 runs 13 residues. The germline gives CDR1 MNHNS, CDR2 SASEGT. Trimming left V 6 bases short and J 7 bases short, with 13 bases between. The CDR3 sequence: CASRGPGDQPQHF. The CDR3 DNA sequence: TGTGCCAGCAGGGGACCAGGAGACCAGCCCCAGCATTTT.

The sample holds a few counts of this clonotype. The chain is built from TRBV6-2 or TRBV6-3 and TRBJ2-7; no clear D gene. The germline gives CDR1 MNHEY, CDR2 SVGEGT. The CDR3 runs 12 residues. Trimming shortened V by 6 bases and J by 3 bases, and 9 bases separated the two germline ends. CDR3 DNA sequence: TGTGCCAGCAGGGAAACTATCTACGAGCAGTACTTC. This translates into CASRETIYEQYF.

This clonotype has ten or more counts. This chain joins TRBV29-1 and TRBJ2-7; 12 nucleotides match TRBD2. This CDR3 spans 17 amino acids. J gave up 3 bases and V 7 bases, and 16 bases lay outside the gene matches. Germline V gene data show CDR1 as SQVTM and CDR2 as ANQGSEA. The CDR3 coding sequence is TGCAGCGCACGACTAGCGGGAGCTACATTAGGATACTACGAGCAGTACTTC. Amino acids: CSARLAGATLGYYEQYF.

The sample holds many counts of this clonotype. J is TRBJ1-1 and V is TRBV23-1; TRBD1 matches 7 bases. TRBV23-1 is recorded as an ORF, its role being uncertain. This CDR3 comprises 14 residues. V was pared by 7 bases and J by 0 bases, with 5 bases of the junction left unmatched. This chain's CDR3 is CASIPTGLNTEAFF. In DNA form, the CDR3 reads TGCGCCAGCATCCCGACAGGGTTGAACACTGAAGCTTTCTTT.

This clonotype has a single count. V gene TRBV5-8 combines with J gene TRBJ1-1; D remains unclear. V lost 4 bases and J lost 6, with 16 bases in between. CDR1 is SGHTS, CDR2 YDEGEE, per germline. CDR3 length: 14 residues. The CDR3 DNA is TGTGCCAGCAGCGAGCGGTTCTGGATGGCTGAAGCTTTCTTT. It codes for CASSERFWMAEAFF.

Many counts were recorded for this clonotype. This chain links TRBV10-2 with TRBJ2-3; TRBD2 might be the D (6 bases). CDR1 WSHSY and CDR2 SAAADI come from the germline V gene. This CDR3 region has 15 residues. The V end was cut by 2 bases, the J end by 0 bases, with 9 bases between. This CDR3 is CASSESGSSTDTQYF. DNA of the CDR3: TGCGCCAGCAGTGAGAGCGGGTCTAGCACAGATACGCAGTATTTT.

There are a few counts of this clonotype. This chain joins TRBV28 and TRBJ1-2; TRBD1 agrees at 7 bases. CDR3 size: 16 residues. Unmatched junction bases numbered 11, after V lost 3 bases and J lost 4 bases. Germline values: CDR1 MDHEN, CDR2 SYDVKM. The CDR3 DNA reads as TGTGCCAGCAGTTTTGGGACAGTAACTTGGGGCTATGGCTACACCTTC. This encodes CASSFGTVTWGYGYTF.

This clonotype was recorded at least ten times. The rearrangement joins TRBV5-1 to TRBJ1-5; the D is unclear. Deletions cut 10 bases from V and 7 bases from J, with 24 bases between. The germline gives CDR1 SGHRS, CDR2 YFSETQ. The CDR3 runs 15 residues. In DNA, the CDR3 is TGCGCCCACGTTAAGTCGGGGTTGTCACCACAGCCCCAGCATTTT. Residues: CAHVKSGLSPQPQHF.

Many counts were recorded for this clonotype. The J gene is TRBJ2-1, the V gene TRBV6-5; TRBD1 matches at 7 bases. The V gene's germline CDR1 is MNHEY and CDR2 SVGAGI. CDR3 length equals 12 residues. Unmatched junction bases numbered 4, after V lost 5 bases and J lost 9 bases. The CDR3 spells CASSRQGFEQFF. As DNA, the CDR3 is TGTGCCAGCAGTAGACAGGGCTTTGAGCAGTTCTTC.

This clonotype was seen ten or more times. The chain carries TRBV25-1 and TRBJ2-7; D is possibly TRBD2 (5 bases). The germline CDR1 and CDR2 sequences are MGHDK and SYGVNS. The V and J ends lost 11 bases and 0 bases respectively, with 11 bases between them. CDR3 length equals 12 residues. The CDR3 here is CAPSDYSYEQYV. The CDR3, as DNA: TGTGCCCCCTCAGACTACTCCTACGAGCAGTACGTC.

At least ten counts were recorded for this clonotype. The gene calls are TRBV7-8 and TRBJ1-5; 8 nucleotides agree with TRBD1. This CDR3 spans 17 amino acids. With 5 bases clipped from V and 7 bases from J, the junction kept 16 bases outside the gene matches. Germline V CDR1 and CDR2: SGHVS, FQNEAQ. The chain's CDR3 is CASSAGPGQGWGQPQHF. The CDR3 DNA follows: TGTGCCAGCAGCGCCGGGCCCGGACAGGGTTGGGGACAGCCCCAGCATTTT.

This clonotype was found a few times. The DNA of the CDR3 is TGTGCCAGCAGCTTCGGTGTGGGGCTGGGGGCTGAAGCTTTCTTT. This encodes CASSFGVGLGAEAFF. The V gene is TRBV5-5, the J gene TRBJ1-1, with TRBD1 as a possible D gene (5 bases). V was pared by 2 bases and J by 6 bases, with 17 bases between. Germline CDR1 is SGHKS and CDR2 is YYEKEE (reference sequence). The CDR3 covers 15 residues. Looking up the rest from reference TRBV5-5 and TRBJ1-1 gives the full variable domain: DAGVTQSPTHLIKTRGQQVTLRCSPISGHKSVSWYQQVLGQGPQFIFQYYEKEERGRGNFPDRFSARQFPNYSSELNVNALLLGDSALYLCASSFGVGLGAEAFFGQGTRLTVV.

In its sample, this clonotype was seen a few times. V is TRBV4-3 and J is TRBJ2-2, with D uncertain. Germline lookup yields CDR1 LGHNA and CDR2 YSLEER. Between the trimmed V and J ends, which lost 4 bases and 4 bases, there was a span of 10 bases. This CDR3 contains 14 residues. Here the CDR3 DNA reads TGCGCCAGCAGCCGGGCTTGGGCCACCGGGGAGCTGTTTTTT. Its translation is CASSRAWATGELFF.

There are a few counts of this clonotype. The V and J genes are TRBV20-1 and TRBJ2-1; unclear D gene. V was pared by 5 bases and J by 7 bases, with 6 bases between. Germline lookup yields CDR1 DFQATT and CDR2 SNEGSKA (reference sequence). The CDR3 has 10 amino acids. The CDR3: CSAFLNEQFF. The CDR3 DNA reads as TGCAGTGCTTTTTTGAATGAGCAGTTCTTC.

CDR3 sequence reads: CASSATRITDTQYF. The CDR3 bases are TGTGCCAGCAGTGCTACTAGGATCACAGATACGCAGTATTTT. The rearrangement joins TRBV2 to TRBJ2-3, with a weak D call TRBD2 (5 bases). From germline, CDR1 is SNHLY and CDR2 FYNNEI. Trimming cost V 4 bases and J 2 bases, with 10 bases left between them. CDR3 length equals 14 residues.

This clonotype was observed many times. The V call is TRBV29-1, the J call TRBJ2-1; D call uncertain. This CDR3 has 11 amino acids. Germline V gene lookup returns CDR1 SQVTM and CDR2 ANQGSEA. With 2 bases removed from V and 7 bases from J, the gap between germline ends came to 6 bases. The CDR3 DNA follows: TGCAGCGTTGAAAAGCCTAATGAGCAGTTCTTC. It translates to CSVEKPNEQFF.

There are a few counts of this clonotype. The J gene is TRBJ2-1, the V gene TRBV6-2 or TRBV6-3, with 7 bases matching TRBD1. The V gene's germline CDR1 is MNHEY and CDR2 SVGEGT. The J segment lost 5 bases and the V segment lost 4 bases, leaving 8 bases of the junction unmatched. The CDR3 extends over 15 amino acids. The chain's CDR3 is CASSSDWTGDNEQFF. CDR3 nucleotides: TGTGCCAGCAGTTCAGACTGGACAGGCGACAATGAGCAGTTCTTC.

The rearrangement links TRBV28 to TRBJ2-1; 9 nucleotides agree with TRBD2. V dropped 3 bases and J dropped 8; count of bases not matched to a gene: 11. The CDR3 consists of 16 residues. Germline CDR1 is MDHEN and CDR2 is SYDVKM. CDR3 protein: CASSFPGTSLFHEQFF. The DNA of the CDR3 is TGTGCCAGCAGTTTTCCCGGGACTAGCCTATTCCATGAGCAGTTCTTC.

This clonotype was detected only a few times. The rearrangement links TRBV28 to TRBJ2-7; D possibly uses TRBD1 or TRBD2 (5 bases each). Per germline, CDR1 MDHEN and CDR2 SYDVKM. V shed 5 bases and J shed 4 bases, with 18 bases lying between them. CDR3 length: 15 residues. CDR3 nucleotides: TGTGCCAGCAGTCCAGTCCTGGGACCTTCTTACGAGCAGTACGTC. Translation gives CASSPVLGPSYEQYV.

This clonotype has at least ten counts. The gene calls are TRBV7-2 and TRBJ1-6, with 7 positions matching TRBD1. The V gene's germline CDR1 is SGHTA and CDR2 FQGNSA. V was clipped by 2 bases and J by 8 bases; unmatched bases: 3. The CDR3 is 14 amino acids. The CDR3 DNA is TGTGCCAGCAGCTTATTGAGGGGGCATTCACCCCTCCACTTT. It encodes CASSLLRGHSPLHF.

This clonotype has just a few counts. The gene calls are TRBV7-3 and TRBJ2-1; 12 bases line up with TRBD1. The CDR3 covers 15 residues. V dropped 5 bases and J dropped 7; count of bases not matched to a gene: 6. Germline V gene data show CDR1 as SGHTA and CDR2 as FQGTGA. Here the CDR3 reads CASSPRDRGRNEQFF. In DNA, the CDR3 is TGTGCCAGCAGCCCCCGGGACAGGGGGCGGAATGAGCAGTTCTTC.

At least ten counts were recorded for this clonotype. The chain is built from TRBV12-3 or TRBV12-4 and TRBJ1-1, with D possibly being TRBD1 (5 bases). The ends were cut back, 2 bases at V and 4 bases at J, with 11 bases in the middle. CDR3 length: 14 amino acids. The CDR3, as DNA: TGTGCCAGCAGTTTATCCACAGGATTCACTGAAGCTTTCTTT. Translation gives CASSLSTGFTEAFF.

This clonotype appeared many times. This chain joins TRBV13 and TRBJ2-3, with D unclear. Germline CDR1 PRHDT, CDR2 FYEKMQ (reference sequence). This CDR3 has 17 amino acids. Trimming pared 4 bases from V and 0 bases from J, leaving 17 bases between. The CDR3 nucleotides read TGTGCCAGCAGCTATAGAAAGGAAGGAGCTAGCACAGATACGCAGTATTTT. This encodes CASSYRKEGASTDTQYF.

Many counts were recorded for this clonotype. This chain links TRBV10-3 with TRBJ2-6, with D perhaps TRBD1 or TRBD2 (5 bases each). The CDR3 has 16 amino acids. V lost 6 bases, J lost 3 bases, and 15 bases lay in between. In germline, CDR1 is ENHRY, CDR2 SYGVKD. In DNA, the CDR3 is TGTGCCATCAGCGGGGCCGTTGGTGATGGGGCCAACGTCCTGACTTTC. It translates to CAISGAVGDGANVLTF.

This clonotype has at least ten counts. The chain recombines TRBV7-2 with TRBJ2-1; D not certain. The length of the CDR3 is 17 residues. Germline CDR1 reads SGHTA; CDR2 reads FQGNSA. V shed 2 bases and J shed 0 bases, with 14 bases lying between them. The CDR3 nucleotides read TGTGCCAGCAGCTTATACTTAGGGCTGAGCTCCTACAATGAGCAGTTCTTC. This encodes CASSLYLGLSSYNEQFF.